The sequence of this T cell receptor (beta chain) was determined in a study of shared clonotypes between healthy human individuals. Generated by immunoSEQ multiplex PCR, the TCRdb table keeps only in-frame clones and is missing some. The sample yields about 2.3 million clones, under 95% seen once. General study findings and limits: An effect of sequencing depth on clonotype sharing among donors was expected. Across a few donors, naive CD4 shared about 5%, naive CD8 around 3.5%, memory CD4 2% to 2.5%, memory CD8 0.4% to 0.5%.

Germline assignment: CDR1 WSHSY and CDR2 SAAADI. The CDR3 loop spans 15 amino acids. The V end was cut by 4 bases, the J end by 1 base, with 11 bases between. A word on this clone: What it binds is unknown.

The origin of this receptor is a man younger than 35 in good health. Some clones in this sample may be carry-over from other donors' samples. Material: naive CD4+ T cells from PBMCs. The subset was: CD45RA+ positively selected. The genes are TRBV10-2 and TRBJ1-5; D not resolved. The CDR3 nucleotides are TGCGCCAGCAGTGTTAGGCCGGAAAGCAATCAGCCCCAGCATTTT. Amino acids: CASSVRPESNQPQHF.